The entry below describes one TCR beta chain. There are a few counts of this clonotype. Its antigen is not yet known. No much larger clone exists at a distance of one base, and base qualities are not known. These data belong to a study of molecular identifiers for immune sequencing clone quantification (dated by TCRdb to about 2018). Regarding the complete study: In a replicate experiment, RNA from roughly 20,000 or 100,000 naive CD8 T cells was split into five aliquots, four of which were sequenced. This methods study used CD8 T cells to benchmark TCR RNA copy counting and molecular-identifier clustering-based TCR repertoire sequencing (MIDCIRS).

Libraries were built with PCR. This sample was sequenced with a NextSeq 500. Preparation of bulk TCR libraries followed a previously described approach, with the TCR primers listed in Table S5. Total RNA was purified with the Qiagen AllPrep DNA/RNA kit. Before analysis, reads from multiple sequencing runs of one library were combined. In the original analysis: Reads were retained only if their TCR constant sequence matched exactly, and those retained reads were trimmed to 150 nt and grouped according to their 12-nt molecular barcodes. Reads inside each barcode group were sub-clustered using a 15% Levenshtein threshold, and a quality-weighted consensus sequence was constructed for each RNA molecule. Non-functional sequences were removed, as were lower-count sequences one edit away from another. On the basis of fitting two negative binomial distributions, barcode sub-clusters with fewer than 20% of the maximum read count were discarded. TCRdb passed the public sequencing reads through fastp at Q25 and MiXCR, retaining productive beta sequences. Here each entry gathers all rows of one CDR3 protein and keeps the most common genes and DNA. Clone size and V and J calls follow TCRdb, not the original study. The sample data list around 480,000 distinct CDR3 sequences, and about 25% of these were observed just once. Around 0.8% of the sample rests with the top ten.

Libraries of naive CD8 T cells were generated from about 19,000 to 1,100,000 sorted cells, with 10%, 30% or 50% of the purified RNA used. On a BD FACSAria II, naive CD8 T cells were FACS-sorted as CD8+CD4-CCR7+CD45RA+ and collected into RLT Plus buffer. Roughly 10 TCR copies' worth of Jurkat RNA were spiked into about 19,000-1,100,000 naive CD8 T cell samples to test detection sensitivity. Enrichment of CD8 T cells was performed with RosetteSep CD8+ T Cell Enrichment Cocktail and Ficoll-Paque, after which ACK red cell lysis was carried out. What the research found in general, with its limitations: Clones above 20 RNA copies held over 99% of molecules in CMV-specific effector cells but under 1% in naive cells. Spiked-in Jurkat TCR RNA (approximately 9 copies' worth), which is not part of the donor repertoire, was contained in the naive libraries. Spiked-in Jurkat TCR RNA equivalent to a single cell was reported to be detectable even among fewer than 1.2 million naive CD8 T cells. Modeling gave roughly 3 recovered TCR RNA copies per cell versus approximately 10 by digital PCR, implying approximately 32% capture efficiency. Highly expanded clone sizes could be underestimated if identical TCR molecules share a barcode. Without barcode sub-clustering, chimeric consensus sequences inflated TCR diversity; chimeras reached as high as 47%.

Sequencing was done on a sample of naive CD8+ T cells from blood, with Jurkat cell RNA spiked in. The sample's cell subset or site label is to be understood as: FACS-sorted CD8+CD4-CCR7+CD45RA+ naive T cells. The clonotype originates from a human donor in good health. Some libraries in this study had Jurkat cell RNA spiked in.

The CDR3 has the sequence CATGTNPGEQYF. DNA sequence: TGTGCCACCGGGACTAACCCCGGCGAGCAGTACTTC. The chain is made from TRBV3-1 and TRBJ2-7, with 7 middle bases fitting TRBD2. For this chain, trimming is 10 bases at the V end and 6 bases at the J end, and the number of junction bases without a gene match is 9. The CDR3 contains 12 residues, cysteine and phenylalanine counted. Only CDR3 DNA remains: 36 bases, in frame from the first base. Reading the germline V gene (reference sequence) gives CDR1 LGHDT and CDR2 YNNKEL.